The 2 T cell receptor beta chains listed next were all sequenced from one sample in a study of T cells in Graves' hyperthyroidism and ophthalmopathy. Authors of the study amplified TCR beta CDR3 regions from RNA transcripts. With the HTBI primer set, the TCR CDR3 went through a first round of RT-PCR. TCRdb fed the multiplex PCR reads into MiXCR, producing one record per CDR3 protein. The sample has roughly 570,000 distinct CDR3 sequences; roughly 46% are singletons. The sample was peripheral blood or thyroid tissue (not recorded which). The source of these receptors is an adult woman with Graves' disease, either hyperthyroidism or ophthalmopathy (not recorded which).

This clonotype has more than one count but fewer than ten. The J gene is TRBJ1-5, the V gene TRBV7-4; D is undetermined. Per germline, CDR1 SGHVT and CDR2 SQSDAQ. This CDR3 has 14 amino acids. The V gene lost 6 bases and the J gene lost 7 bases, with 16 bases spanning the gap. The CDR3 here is CASSYSTRTQPQHF. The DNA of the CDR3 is TGTGCCAGCAGTTACTCGACCAGGACCCAGCCCCAGCATTTT.

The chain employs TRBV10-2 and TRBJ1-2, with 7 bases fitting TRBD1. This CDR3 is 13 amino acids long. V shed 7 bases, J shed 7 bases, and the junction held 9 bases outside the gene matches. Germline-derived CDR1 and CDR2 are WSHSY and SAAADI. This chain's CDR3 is CASTTGEWGGYTF. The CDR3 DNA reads TGCGCCAGCACTACAGGGGAATGGGGTGGCTACACCTTC.